The rows below give T cell receptor beta chains drawn from one sample of a study of CD8+ T cells in alopecia areata. Sequencing used immunoSEQ multiplex PCR; TCRdb keeps in-frame clones, though not all of them. The table records 140,000 to 150,000 clones, approximately 51% of them present only once. Specimen: CD4+ T cells sorted from blood, collected at week 0. These receptors came from a human donor with alopecia areata. CDR3s include the opening cysteine and the closing phenylalanine or tryptophan. D genes are given only for firm matches. Rows give clone size only sometimes, using once, few, many, or a class for an expanded clone.

V	size	J	D	DNA	CDR3
TRBV7-9	.	TRBJ1-1	TRBD1	TGTGCCAGCAGCTCCCTACAGGGGAGTATCCTGAACACTGAAGCTTTCTTT	CASSSLQGSILNTEAFF
TRBV6-5	.	TRBJ2-7	TRBD1	TGTGCCAGCAGTTCGATACACAGGGGTCGGTCTTACGAGCAGTACTTC	CASSSIHRGRSYEQYF
TRBV5-1	.	TRBJ2-5	.	TGCGCCAGCAGCTTGTCCGGGTCGGAGACCCAGTACTTC	CASSLSGSETQYF
TRBV7-6	.	TRBJ2-1	.	TGTGCCAGCGCCGCCCGGCAGGTCGGTGAGCAGTTCTTC	CASAARQVGEQFF
TRBV29-1	.	TRBJ2-7	TRBD1	TGCAGCGTTGTGGGGGACAGTGGAGAGCAGTACTTC	CSVVGDSGEQYF
TRBV9	few	TRBJ2-7	TRBD1	TGTGCCAGCAGCATCCGGGACAGCGACTATTACGAGCAGTACTTC	CASSIRDSDYYEQYF
TRBV4-3	.	TRBJ2-2	.	TGCGCCAGCAGCCAAGTTGTGACCGGGGAGCTGTTTTTT	CASSQVVTGELFF
TRBV27	.	TRBJ1-2	.	TGTGCCAGCAGTTTACTACAGCGAGCCAGAGGAAACTTC	CASSLLQRARGNF
TRBV29-1	.	TRBJ1-4	.	TGCAGCGTTGGCGCCGCTGGGGAAAAACTGTTTTTT	CSVGAAGEKLFF
TRBV10-2	.	TRBJ2-7	.	TGCGCCAGCAGTGAGCCGAGCGGGTCCTACGAGCAGTACTTC	CASSEPSGSYEQYF
TRBV5-6	.	TRBJ2-7	.	TGTGCCAGCAGCTTGTTAATAAGTAGGAACTACGAGCAGTACTTC	CASSLLISRNYEQYF
TRBV11-2	.	TRBJ1-2	.	TGTGCCAGCAGCTTGATCAGGAGAAACTATGGCTACACCTTC	CASSLIRRNYGYTF
TRBV4-2	.	TRBJ2-7	.	TGTGCCAGCAGCCAAGCAGGGTACGAGCAGTACTTC	CASSQAGYEQYF
TRBV18	.	TRBJ1-5	.	TGTGCCAGCTCAGCTGAGGTAGGGAGGAATCAGCCCCAGCATTTT	CASSAEVGRNQPQHF
TRBV11-2	few	TRBJ2-2	.	TGTGCCAGCAGCTTAGATTTTCCCGCCTCCGGGGAGCTGTTTTTT	CASSLDFPASGELFF
TRBV5-1	.	TRBJ2-4	TRBD1	TGCGCCAGCAGCTTGGTGCAGGGGGAAGGAGAAAACATTCAGTACTTC	CASSLVQGEGENIQYF
TRBV29-1	.	TRBJ1-1	TRBD1	TGCAGCGTCAAGGGGACAGGGGGCGCGAGGACTGAAGCTTTCTTT	CSVKGTGGARTEAFF
TRBV4-1	few	TRBJ2-4	TRBD1	TGCGCCAGCAGCCAAGAAACCGGGACAGGGCGAAACATTCAGTACTTC	CASSQETGTGRNIQYF
TRBV6-6	.	TRBJ2-7	TRBD1	TGTGCCAGCAGTAATTCGGGACAGGGGAGACACGAGCAGTACTTC	CASSNSGQGRHEQYF
TRBV29-1	.	TRBJ2-7	.	TGCAGCGTCCAGGACAGCTACGAGCAGTACTTC	CSVQDSYEQYF
TRBV30	.	TRBJ2-7	.	TGTGCCTGGAGCGGGGAGTTAACCTACGAGCAGTACTTC	CAWSGELTYEQYF
TRBV29-1	few	TRBJ2-3	.	TGCAGCACCCGACCTCCCCGACTAACAGATACGCAGTATTTT	CSTRPPRLTDTQYF
TRBV4-2	.	TRBJ2-3	TRBD2	TGTGCCAGCAGCCAAGAGTTTAGCGGGAGAGCGGCAGATACGCAGTATTTT	CASSQEFSGRAADTQYF
TRBV20-1	few	TRBJ2-7	.	TGCAGTGCCCGTACCTACGAGCAGTACTTC	CSARTYEQYF
TRBV30	few	TRBJ2-6	.	TGTGCCTGGAGTGTAGCTGGAACCTCCTCTGGGGCCAACGTCCTGACTTTC	CAWSVAGTSSGANVLTF
TRBV7-9	.	TRBJ2-7	.	TGTGCCAGCAGCTTTTGGAGCTCCTACGAGCAGTACTTC	CASSFWSSYEQYF
TRBV4-1	.	TRBJ2-1	TRBD1	TGCGCCAGCAGCCCCCGGGACAGGGAGGGTAATGAGCAGTTCTTC	CASSPRDREGNEQFF
TRBV30	.	TRBJ2-1	TRBD1	TGTGCCTGGAGCGAGGGGACAGCGGACAATGAGCAGTTCTTC	CAWSEGTADNEQFF
TRBV29-1	.	TRBJ2-5	TRBD2	TGCAGCGTGCGACTAGCGGGAGGTGGAGAGACCCAGTACTTC	CSVRLAGGGETQYF
TRBV29-1	.	TRBJ2-7	.	TGCAGCGTCTCCGGAGGCGAAACCTACGAGCAGTACTTC	CSVSGGETYEQYF
TRBV15	.	TRBJ1-1	.	TGTGCCACCAGGTTACAGACTCTGAACACTGAAGCTTTCTTT	CATRLQTLNTEAFF
TRBV6-5	.	TRBJ2-1	.	TGTGCCAGCAGCAGCAGGATGAATGAGCAGTTCTTC	CASSSRMNEQFF
TRBV6-6	.	TRBJ1-4	TRBD1	TGTGCCAGCAGGTTGACAGGGACTAATGAAAAACTGTTTTTT	CASRLTGTNEKLFF
TRBV30	.	TRBJ1-2	.	TGTGCCTGGAGTGTAACGGGTTTGTATGGCTACACCTTC	CAWSVTGLYGYTF
TRBV19	.	TRBJ1-2	TRBD1	TGTGCCAGTAGTGCAGATACCGGGACAGGCGTTAACTATGGCTACACCTTC	CASSADTGTGVNYGYTF
TRBV29-1	few	TRBJ2-1	TRBD2	TGCAGCGTTGATATCACTAGCGGGACCGGCGAGCAGTTCTTC	CSVDITSGTGEQFF
TRBV4-1	few	TRBJ1-2	.	TGCGCCAGCAGCCCCACAGGGTTTGGCTACACCTTC	CASSPTGFGYTF
TRBV4-1	few	TRBJ2-4	TRBD1	TGCGCCAGCAGCCAAGAAAGGGACAGCAAAAACATTCAGTACTTC	CASSQERDSKNIQYF
TRBV11-2	few	TRBJ1-3	TRBD1	TGTGCCAGCAGCTTGACAGGGGCGTGGGGGACCATATATTTT	CASSLTGAWGTIYF
TRBV19	few	TRBJ2-1	.	TGTGCCGTACGGGGTTACTACAATGAGCAGTTCTTC	CAVRGYYNEQFF
TRBV5-1	.	TRBJ1-1	.	TGCGCCAGCAGCTCGATGGGTGCGATGAACACTGAAGCTTTCTTT	CASSSMGAMNTEAFF